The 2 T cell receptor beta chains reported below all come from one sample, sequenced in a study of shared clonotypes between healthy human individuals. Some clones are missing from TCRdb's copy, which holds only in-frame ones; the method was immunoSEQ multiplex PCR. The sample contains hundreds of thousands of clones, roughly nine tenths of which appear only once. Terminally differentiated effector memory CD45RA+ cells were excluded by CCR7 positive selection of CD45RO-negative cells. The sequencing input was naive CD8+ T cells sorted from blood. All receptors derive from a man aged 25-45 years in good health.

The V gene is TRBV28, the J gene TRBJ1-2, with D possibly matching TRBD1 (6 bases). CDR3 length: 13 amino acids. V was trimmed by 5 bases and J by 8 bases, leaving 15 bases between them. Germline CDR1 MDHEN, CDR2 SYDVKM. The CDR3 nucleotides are TGTGCCAGCAGTGAACAGGGCCTAGGCGGCTACACCTTC. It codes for CASSEQGLGGYTF.

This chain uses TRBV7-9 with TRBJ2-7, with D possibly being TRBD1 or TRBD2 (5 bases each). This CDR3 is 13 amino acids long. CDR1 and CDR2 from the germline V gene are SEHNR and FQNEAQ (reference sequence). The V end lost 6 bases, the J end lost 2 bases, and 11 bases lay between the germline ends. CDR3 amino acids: CASRGVLTYEQYF. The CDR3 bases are TGTGCCAGCAGGGGGGTTCTCACCTACGAGCAGTACTTC.